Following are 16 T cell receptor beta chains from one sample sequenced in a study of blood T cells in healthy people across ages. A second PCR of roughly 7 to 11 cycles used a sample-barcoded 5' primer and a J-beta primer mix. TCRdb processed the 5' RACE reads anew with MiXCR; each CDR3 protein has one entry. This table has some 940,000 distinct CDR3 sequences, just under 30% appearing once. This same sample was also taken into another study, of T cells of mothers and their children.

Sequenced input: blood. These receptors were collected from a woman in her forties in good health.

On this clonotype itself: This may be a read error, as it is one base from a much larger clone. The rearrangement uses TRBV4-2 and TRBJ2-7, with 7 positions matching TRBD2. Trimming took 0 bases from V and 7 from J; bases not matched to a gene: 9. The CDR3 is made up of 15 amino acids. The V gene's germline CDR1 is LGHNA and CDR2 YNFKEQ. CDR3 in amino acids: CASSQEASGYNEQYF. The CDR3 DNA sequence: TGTGCCAGCAGCCAAGAGGCTAGCGGCTACAATGAGCAGTACTTC.

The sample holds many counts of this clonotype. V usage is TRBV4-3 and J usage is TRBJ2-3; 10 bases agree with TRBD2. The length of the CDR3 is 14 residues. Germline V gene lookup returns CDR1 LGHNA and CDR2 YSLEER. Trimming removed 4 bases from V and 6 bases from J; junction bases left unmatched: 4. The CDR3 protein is CASSLAGGSDTQYF. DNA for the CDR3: TGCGCCAGCAGCCTAGCGGGGGGATCGGATACGCAGTATTTT.

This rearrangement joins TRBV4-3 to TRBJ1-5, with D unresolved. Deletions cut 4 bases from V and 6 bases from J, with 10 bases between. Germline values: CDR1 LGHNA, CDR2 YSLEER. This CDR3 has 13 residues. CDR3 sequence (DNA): TGCGCCAGCAGCCGGGTCCTCACTCAGCCCCAGCATTTT. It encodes CASSRVLTQPQHF.

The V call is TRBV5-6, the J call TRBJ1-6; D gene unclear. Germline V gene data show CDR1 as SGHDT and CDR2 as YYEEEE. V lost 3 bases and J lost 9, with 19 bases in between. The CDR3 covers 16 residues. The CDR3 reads CASSWSPATYGSPLHF. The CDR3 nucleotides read TGTGCCAGCAGCTGGTCGCCGGCCACGTACGGTTCACCCCTCCACTTT.

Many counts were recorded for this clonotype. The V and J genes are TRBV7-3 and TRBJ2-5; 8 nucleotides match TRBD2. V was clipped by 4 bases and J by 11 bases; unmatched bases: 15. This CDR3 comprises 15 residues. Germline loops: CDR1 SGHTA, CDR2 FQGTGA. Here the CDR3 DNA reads TGTGCCAGCAGCTCGCAGCCGGGACTAGGGGTTGAGCAGTACTTC. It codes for CASSSQPGLGVEQYF.

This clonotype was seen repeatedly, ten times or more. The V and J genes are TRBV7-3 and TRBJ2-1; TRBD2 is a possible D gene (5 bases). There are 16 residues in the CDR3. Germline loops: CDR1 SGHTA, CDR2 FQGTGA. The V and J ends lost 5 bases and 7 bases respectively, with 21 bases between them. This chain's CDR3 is CASSAGPSSLRNEQFF. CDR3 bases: TGTGCCAGCAGCGCAGGACCTAGCTCCTTAAGGAATGAGCAGTTCTTC.

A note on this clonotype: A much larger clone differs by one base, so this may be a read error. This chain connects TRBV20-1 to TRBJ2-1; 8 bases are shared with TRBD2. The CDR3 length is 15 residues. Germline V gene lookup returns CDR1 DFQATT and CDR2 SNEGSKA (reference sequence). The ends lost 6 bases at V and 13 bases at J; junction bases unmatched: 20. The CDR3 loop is CSAQDPTSAKETQFF. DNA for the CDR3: TGCAGTGCCCAAGACCCGACTAGCGCGAAAGAGACCCAGTTCTTC.

CDR3 coding DNA: TGTGCCAGCAGTTTAAAAACAGGGCTAAGGAACACCGGGGAGCTGTTTTTT. Translated: CASSLKTGLRNTGELFF. This chain joins TRBV28 and TRBJ2-2, with D possibly being TRBD1 (6 bases). There are 17 residues in the CDR3. V was shortened by 2 bases and J by 1 base, with 14 bases between the two germline ends. Germline V gene data show CDR1 as MDHEN and CDR2 as SYDVKM. Combining the CDR3 with reference TRBV28 and TRBJ2-2 gives the whole variable domain DVKVTQSSRYLVKRTGEKVFLECVQDMDHENMFWYRQDPGLGLRLIYFSYDVKMKEKGDIPEGYSVSREKKERFSLILESASTNQTSMYLCASSLKTGLRNTGELFFGEGSRLTVL.

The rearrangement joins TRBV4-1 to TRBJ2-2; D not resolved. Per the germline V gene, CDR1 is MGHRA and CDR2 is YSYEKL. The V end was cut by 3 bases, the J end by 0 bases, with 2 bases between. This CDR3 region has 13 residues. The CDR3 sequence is CASSQTNTGELFF. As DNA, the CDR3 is TGCGCCAGCAGCCAGACGAACACCGGGGAGCTGTTTTTT.

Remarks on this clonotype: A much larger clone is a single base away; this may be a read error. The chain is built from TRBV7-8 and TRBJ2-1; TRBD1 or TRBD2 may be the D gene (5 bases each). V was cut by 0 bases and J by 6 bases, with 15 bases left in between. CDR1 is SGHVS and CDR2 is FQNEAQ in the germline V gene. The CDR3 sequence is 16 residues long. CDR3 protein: CASSLATRGTSNEQFF. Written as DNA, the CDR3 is TGTGCCAGCAGCTTAGCGACGAGGGGAACCAGCAATGAGCAGTTCTTC. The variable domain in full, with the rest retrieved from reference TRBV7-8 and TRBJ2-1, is GAGVSQSPRYKVAKRGQDVALRCDPISGHVSLFWYQQALGQGPEFLTYFQNEAQLDKSGLPSDRFFAERPEGSVSTLKIQRTQQEDSAVYLCASSLATRGTSNEQFFGPGTRLTVL.

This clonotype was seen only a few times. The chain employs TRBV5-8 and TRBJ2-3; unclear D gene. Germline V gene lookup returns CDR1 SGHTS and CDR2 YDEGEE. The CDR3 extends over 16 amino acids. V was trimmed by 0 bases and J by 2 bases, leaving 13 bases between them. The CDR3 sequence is CASSLGAGHDTDTQYF. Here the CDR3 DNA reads TGTGCCAGCAGCTTGGGTGCAGGTCATGACACAGATACGCAGTATTTT.

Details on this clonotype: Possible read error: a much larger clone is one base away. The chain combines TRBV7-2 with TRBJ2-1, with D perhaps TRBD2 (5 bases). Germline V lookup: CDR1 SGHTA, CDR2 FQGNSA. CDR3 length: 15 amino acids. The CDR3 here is CASSFGTGKHNGQFF. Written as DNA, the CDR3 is TGTGCCAGCAGCTTTGGTACGGGGAAACACAATGGGCAGTTCTTC.

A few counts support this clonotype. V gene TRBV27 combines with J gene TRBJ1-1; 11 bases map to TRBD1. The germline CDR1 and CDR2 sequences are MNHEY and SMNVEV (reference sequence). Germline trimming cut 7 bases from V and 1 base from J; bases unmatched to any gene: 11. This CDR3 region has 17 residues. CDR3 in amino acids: CASTRSGTGGRNTEAFF. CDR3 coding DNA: TGTGCCAGCACTCGATCCGGGACAGGGGGAAGGAACACTGAAGCTTTCTTT.

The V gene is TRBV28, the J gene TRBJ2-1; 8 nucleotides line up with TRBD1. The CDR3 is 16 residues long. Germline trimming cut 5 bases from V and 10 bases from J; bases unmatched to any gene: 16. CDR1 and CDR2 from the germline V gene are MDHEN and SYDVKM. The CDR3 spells CASSPNRDRWNYEQFF. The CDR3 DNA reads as TGTGCCAGCAGTCCTAACCGGGACAGGTGGAACTACGAGCAGTTCTTC.

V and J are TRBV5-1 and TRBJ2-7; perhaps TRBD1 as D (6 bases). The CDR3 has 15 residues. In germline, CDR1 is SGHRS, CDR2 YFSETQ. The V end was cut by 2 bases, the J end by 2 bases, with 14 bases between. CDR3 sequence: CASSFGTTPTYEQYF. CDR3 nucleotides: TGCGCCAGCAGCTTCGGGACAACCCCAACCTACGAGCAGTACTTC.

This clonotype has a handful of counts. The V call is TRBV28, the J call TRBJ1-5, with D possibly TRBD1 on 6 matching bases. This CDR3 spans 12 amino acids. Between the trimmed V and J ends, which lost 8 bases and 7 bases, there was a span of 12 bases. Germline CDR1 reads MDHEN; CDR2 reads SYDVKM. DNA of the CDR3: TGTGCCAGCCGCAAGGGGGACCAGCCCCAGCATTTT. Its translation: CASRKGDQPQHF.